This T cell receptor beta chain derives from a study of molecular identifiers for immune sequencing clone quantification. The V and J ends lost 0 bases and 4 bases respectively, with 6 bases between them. This CDR3 is 13 amino acids long. Germline V gives CDR1 LGHNA, CDR2 YSLEER. This clonotype has ten or more counts. TCRdb re-analysed the PCR reads in MiXCR, keeping a single row per CDR3 protein. The sample lists around 480,000 distinct CDR3 sequences, about a quarter seen once, with under 0.8% in the top ten. The rearrangement joins TRBV4-3 to TRBJ1-1; D not certain. This clonotype was obtained from a human donor in good health. Some libraries in this study had Jurkat cell RNA spiked in. Sequencing was performed on naive CD8+ T cells from blood, with Jurkat cell RNA spiked in. This sample's subset: FACS-sorted CD8+CD4-CCR7+CD45RA+ naive T cells. The CDR3 DNA reads TGCGCCAGCAGCCAAGATGCGAGCACTGAAGCTTTCTTT. Translating it yields CASSQDASTEAFF.